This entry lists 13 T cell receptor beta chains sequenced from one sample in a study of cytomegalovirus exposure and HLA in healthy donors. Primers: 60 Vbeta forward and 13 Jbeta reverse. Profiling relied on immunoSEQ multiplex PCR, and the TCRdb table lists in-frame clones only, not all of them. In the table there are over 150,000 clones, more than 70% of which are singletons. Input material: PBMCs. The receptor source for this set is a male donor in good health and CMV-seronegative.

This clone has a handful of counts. CDR3 protein: CASSLDRADTQYF. The CDR3 coding sequence is TGTGCCAGCAGCTTAGATCGGGCAGATACGCAGTATTTT. The chain joins TRBV11-2 to TRBJ2-3; D gene uncertain. The CDR3 contains 13 residues. The germline V gene has CDR1 SGHAT and CDR2 FQNNGV. Deletions cut 0 bases from V and 4 bases from J, with 5 bases between.

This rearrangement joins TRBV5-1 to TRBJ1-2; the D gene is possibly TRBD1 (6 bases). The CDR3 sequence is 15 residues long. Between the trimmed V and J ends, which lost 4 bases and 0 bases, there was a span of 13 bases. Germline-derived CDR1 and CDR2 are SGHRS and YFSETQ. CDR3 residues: CASSPGTKTNYGYTF. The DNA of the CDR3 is TGCGCCAGCAGCCCCGGGACAAAAACTAACTATGGCTACACCTTC.

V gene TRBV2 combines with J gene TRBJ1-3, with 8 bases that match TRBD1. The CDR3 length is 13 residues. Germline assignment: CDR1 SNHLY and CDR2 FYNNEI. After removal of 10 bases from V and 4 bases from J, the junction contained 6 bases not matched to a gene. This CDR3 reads CATRTGQGNTIYF. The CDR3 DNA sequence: TGTGCCACCCGGACAGGGCAAGGAAACACCATATATTTT.

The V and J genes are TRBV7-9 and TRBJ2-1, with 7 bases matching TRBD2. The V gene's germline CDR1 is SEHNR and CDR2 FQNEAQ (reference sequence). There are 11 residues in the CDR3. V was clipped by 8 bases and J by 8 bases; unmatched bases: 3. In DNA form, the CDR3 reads TGTGCCAGCCCCGGGAGGTATGAGCAGTTCTTC. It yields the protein CASPGRYEQFF.

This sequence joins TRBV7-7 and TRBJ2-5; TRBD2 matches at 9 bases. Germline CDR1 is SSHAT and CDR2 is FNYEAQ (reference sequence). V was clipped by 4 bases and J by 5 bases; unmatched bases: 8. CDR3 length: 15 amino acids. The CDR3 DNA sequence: TGTGCCAGCAGCTGGGTAGCGGGGGTGGGGGAGACCCAGTACTTC. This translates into CASSWVAGVGETQYF.

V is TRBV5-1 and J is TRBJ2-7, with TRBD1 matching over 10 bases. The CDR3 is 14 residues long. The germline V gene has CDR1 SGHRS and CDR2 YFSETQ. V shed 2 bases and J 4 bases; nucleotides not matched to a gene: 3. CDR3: CASSFDRGLYEQYF. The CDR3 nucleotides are TGCGCCAGCAGCTTTGACAGGGGGCTGTACGAGCAGTACTTC. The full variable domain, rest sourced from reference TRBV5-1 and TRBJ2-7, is KAGVTQTPRYLIKTRGQQVTLSCSPISGHRSVSWYQQTPGQGLQFLFEYFSETQRNKGNFPGRFSGRQFSNSRSEMNVSTLELGDSALYLCASSFDRGLYEQYFGPGTRLTVT.

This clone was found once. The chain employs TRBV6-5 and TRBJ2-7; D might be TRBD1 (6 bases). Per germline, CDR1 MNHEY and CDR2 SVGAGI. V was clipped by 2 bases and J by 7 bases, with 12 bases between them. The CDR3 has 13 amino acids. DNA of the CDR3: TGTGCCAGCAGTTACGCCACAGGGATTGAGCAGTACTTC. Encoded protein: CASSYATGIEQYF.

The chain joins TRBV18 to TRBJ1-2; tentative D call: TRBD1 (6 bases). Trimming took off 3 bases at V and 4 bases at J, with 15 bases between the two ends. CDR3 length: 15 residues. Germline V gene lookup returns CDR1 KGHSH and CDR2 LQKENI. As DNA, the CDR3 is TGTGCCAGCTCACCGGAAGCCGAGACAGGCTATGGCTACACCTTC. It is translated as CASSPEAETGYGYTF.

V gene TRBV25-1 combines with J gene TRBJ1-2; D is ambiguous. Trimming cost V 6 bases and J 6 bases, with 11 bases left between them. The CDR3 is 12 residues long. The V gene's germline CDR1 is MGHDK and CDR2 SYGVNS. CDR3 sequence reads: CASRSLRDGYTF. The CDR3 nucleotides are TGTGCCAGCAGATCCCTAAGAGATGGCTACACCTTC.

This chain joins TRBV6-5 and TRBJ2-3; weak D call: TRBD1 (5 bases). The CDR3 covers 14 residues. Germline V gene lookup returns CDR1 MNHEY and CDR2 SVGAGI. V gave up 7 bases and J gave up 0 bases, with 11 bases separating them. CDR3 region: CASKNGHSTDTQYF. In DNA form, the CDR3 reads TGTGCCAGCAAGAACGGACATAGCACAGATACGCAGTATTTT.

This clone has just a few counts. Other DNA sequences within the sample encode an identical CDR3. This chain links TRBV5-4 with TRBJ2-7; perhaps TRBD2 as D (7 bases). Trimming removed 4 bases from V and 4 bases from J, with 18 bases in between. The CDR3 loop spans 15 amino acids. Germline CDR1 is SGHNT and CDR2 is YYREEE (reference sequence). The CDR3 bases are TGTGCCAGCAGCACGAGAGGGGGAGGGCCGTACGAGCAGTACTTC. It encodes CASSTRGGGPYEQYF.

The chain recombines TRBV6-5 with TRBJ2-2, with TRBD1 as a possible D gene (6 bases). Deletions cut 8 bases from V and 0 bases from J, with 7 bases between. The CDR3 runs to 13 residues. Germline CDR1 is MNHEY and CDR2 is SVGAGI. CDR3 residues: CASGQSNTGELFF. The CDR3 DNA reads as TGTGCCAGCGGACAGTCGAACACCGGGGAGCTGTTTTTT.

CDR3 bases: TGTGCCTGGAGTTCGCGGACAGGGCTTTATAATTCACCCCTCCACTTT. It translates to CAWSSRTGLYNSPLHF. This rearrangement joins TRBV30 to TRBJ1-6; the match to TRBD1 covers 8 bases. V lost 2 bases to trimming and J lost 4 bases; unmatched junction nucleotides: 7. Germline CDR1 GTSNPN, CDR2 SVGIG (reference sequence). The CDR3 length is 16 residues.